This T cell receptor (beta chain) was found in a study of vaccination and CD4 T cells after COVID-19. On this clonotype: What it recognizes is unknown.

The treatment: roughly 10-day PBMC culture with coronavirus spike peptide pools or control peptides (ViraFEST assay). Per the germline V gene, CDR1 is MRHNA and CDR2 is SNTAGT. This CDR3 is built from 13 residues. Trimming left V 0 bases short and J 5 bases short, with 6 bases between. Cultured CD4+ T cell DNA underwent sequencing with the Oncomine TCR Beta short-read assay. Using its own MiXCR run on the PCR reads, TCRdb lists one record per CDR3 protein. The sample has just over 4,000 distinct CDR3 sequences, 15% to 20% seen once. This chain uses TRBV6-4 with TRBJ2-3, with D unclear. The specimen sequenced was CD4+ T cells from blood, cultured in vitro. The source is a human donor who had recovered from COVID-19. CDR3 DNA: TGTGCCAGCAGTGACTCCGTCGGAGATACGCAGTATTTT. It yields the protein CASSDSVGDTQYF.